Listed here are 16 T cell receptor beta chains from one sample, sequenced in a study of Ad26.COV2.S vaccination and SARS-CoV-2 variants. Sample treatment: roughly 19 received Ad26.COV2.S at low or high dose, single or two shots; about 5 received placebo; per-sample allocation not given. Sampling took place 63 days after the first vaccine or placebo injection. The protocol was immunoSEQ multiplex PCR, while the TCRdb copy is restricted to in-frame clones and leaves out a portion. The table includes roughly 300,000 clones, around nine tenths detected once. The source was peripheral blood, collected in a trial of Ad26.COV2.S vaccine versus placebo. These receptors were obtained from a person between 18 and 65 years old who received the Ad26.COV2.S COVID-19 vaccine or a placebo.

This chain links TRBV27 with TRBJ1-6, with a weak D call TRBD1 (6 bases). The germline V gene encodes CDR1 MNHEY and CDR2 SMNVEV (reference sequence). V was clipped by 3 bases and J by 7 bases, with 10 bases between them. The CDR3 runs 14 residues. The CDR3 DNA reads as TGTGCCAGCAGTTTCGGGGGGCCAAATTCACCCCTCCACTTT. It specifies CASSFGGPNSPLHF.

This clone showed up just a few times. The chain's CDR3 is CASSIQGAVYEQYF. The CDR3 DNA is TGTGCCAGCAGTATACAGGGGGCTGTTTACGAGCAGTACTTC. The J gene is TRBJ2-7, the V gene TRBV2, with 9 bases that match TRBD1. V was pared by 5 bases and J by 4 bases, with 6 bases of the junction left unmatched. CDR3 length: 14 amino acids. Germline V CDR1 and CDR2: SNHLY, FYNNEI.

This chain links TRBV4-1 with TRBJ1-1; no clear D gene. The CDR3 totals 13 residues. The V end was cut by 1 base, the J end by 2 bases, with 5 bases between. The germline V gene has CDR1 MGHRA and CDR2 YSYEKL. CDR3: CASSQVGNTEAFF. CDR3 nucleotides: TGCGCCAGCAGCCAAGTTGGTAACACTGAAGCTTTCTTT.

The chain joins TRBV28 to TRBJ2-2, with 9 bases aligning to TRBD1. The germline gives CDR1 MDHEN, CDR2 SYDVKM. This CDR3 is built from 17 residues. V shed 3 bases and J 0 bases; nucleotides not matched to a gene: 5. CDR3 coding DNA: TGTGCCAGCAGTTTTATCCGGACAGGGGCGAACACCGGGGAGCTGTTTTTT. Translation: CASSFIRTGANTGELFF.

The genes are TRBV7-2 and TRBJ2-5; D unclear. CDR1 is SGHTA and CDR2 is FQGNSA in the germline V gene. The V gene lost 2 bases and the J gene lost 1 base, with 8 bases spanning the gap. The CDR3 totals 14 residues. The CDR3 DNA sequence: TGTGCCAGCAGCTTAAGGGTCCCCCAAGAGACCCAGTACTTC. The encoded protein is CASSLRVPQETQYF.

J is TRBJ1-1 and V is TRBV7-2, with D possibly being TRBD1 (5 bases). Trimming removed 2 bases at V and 6 bases at J, with 10 bases between. Germline V CDR1 and CDR2: SGHTA, FQGNSA. The CDR3 is 13 amino acids. CDR3: CASSLSRDPEAFF. The DNA of the CDR3 is TGTGCCAGCAGCTTAAGCCGGGACCCTGAAGCTTTCTTT.

V gene TRBV7-9 combines with J gene TRBJ2-1; D tentatively fits TRBD1 or TRBD2 (6 bases each). Trimming cost V 5 bases and J 5 bases, with 10 bases left between them. This CDR3 spans 13 amino acids. Germline V lookup: CDR1 SEHNR, CDR2 FQNEAQ (reference sequence). CDR3 nucleotide sequence: TGTGCCAGCAGCCCGGAGGGGGACAATGAGCAGTTCTTC. Its translation: CASSPEGDNEQFF.

The V gene is TRBV28, the J gene TRBJ2-7; no clear D gene. The CDR3 runs 15 residues. Germline assignment: CDR1 MDHEN and CDR2 SYDVKM. Deletions cut 5 bases from V and 3 bases from J, with 17 bases between. CDR3 in amino acids: CASSGSTRLGYEQYF. The DNA of the CDR3 is TGTGCCAGCAGTGGATCGACACGTTTAGGCTACGAGCAGTACTTC.

This clone appeared a single time. V gene TRBV19 combines with J gene TRBJ1-1; D gene ambiguous. Germline V gene lookup returns CDR1 LNHDA and CDR2 SQIVND (reference sequence). The germline V and J ends were trimmed by 5 bases and 4 bases, with 14 bases remaining between them. The CDR3 spans 14 residues. CDR3 region: CASSASVKGTEAFF. The CDR3 DNA sequence: TGTGCCAGTAGTGCCTCGGTGAAGGGCACTGAAGCTTTCTTT.

This chain uses TRBV7-2 with TRBJ2-2; weak D call: TRBD2 (5 bases). Trimming cost V 5 bases and J 7 bases, with 11 bases left between them. CDR3 length: 13 amino acids. Germline V gives CDR1 SGHTA, CDR2 FQGNSA. This CDR3 reads CASSRLSRGELFF. The CDR3 DNA follows: TGTGCCAGCAGCCGACTAAGTCGCGGGGAGCTGTTTTTT.

As for this clone: One junction end does not reproduce the germline sequence, and a read error may be involved. This sequence joins TRBV28 and TRBJ2-7; tentative D call: TRBD1 (6 bases). The germline CDR1 and CDR2 sequences are MDHEN and SYDVKM. The CDR3 loop spans 16 amino acids. Here the CDR3 reads CASSSRVTGINYEQYF. The CDR3 DNA reads as TGTGCCAGTAGTTCTCGGGTGACAGGAATAAACTACGAGCAGTACTTC.

This chain joins TRBV28 and TRBJ1-4; no clear D gene. In germline, CDR1 is MDHEN, CDR2 SYDVKM. Deletions cut 3 bases from V and 10 bases from J, with 6 bases between. The CDR3 covers 11 residues. DNA of the CDR3: TGTGCCAGCAGTTTTGAGGGAAAACTGTTTTTT. This codes for CASSFEGKLFF. The full variable domain, rest sourced from reference TRBV28 and TRBJ1-4, is DVKVTQSSRYLVKRTGEKVFLECVQDMDHENMFWYRQDPGLGLRLIYFSYDVKMKEKGDIPEGYSVSREKKERFSLILESASTNQTSMYLCASSFEGKLFFGSGTQLSVL.

This rearrangement joins TRBV30 to TRBJ2-7; 9 bases are shared with TRBD1. Germline V CDR1 and CDR2: GTSNPN, SVGIG (reference sequence). CDR3 size: 15 residues. The ends lost 0 bases at V and 4 bases at J; junction bases unmatched: 7. CDR3 in amino acids: CAWSVPDRGKYEQYF. DNA for the CDR3: TGTGCCTGGAGTGTACCTGACAGGGGGAAGTACGAGCAGTACTTC.

The rearrangement uses TRBV4-2 and TRBJ2-5; D uncertain. This CDR3 region has 17 residues. Germline CDR1 reads LGHNA; CDR2 reads YNFKEQ. Trimming removed 0 bases at V and 2 bases at J, with 16 bases between. CDR3 DNA sequence: TGTGCCAGCAGCCAAGATCCTCCAGGCGAGTTACAAGAGACCCAGTACTTC. Amino acid sequence: CASSQDPPGELQETQYF.

The chain links TRBV24-1 to TRBJ2-1; D possibly uses TRBD1 or TRBD2 (6 bases each). This CDR3 spans 15 amino acids. Germline V CDR1 and CDR2: KGHDR, SFDVKD. Trimming removed 5 bases at V and 5 bases at J, with 15 bases between. In DNA form, the CDR3 reads TGTGCCACCAGTGCAAGGGGGGCTCGGGACAATGAGCAGTTCTTC. Protein: CATSARGARDNEQFF.

This chain links TRBV11-2 with TRBJ1-6; D call uncertain. Deletions cut 4 bases from V and 10 bases from J, with 11 bases between. The CDR3 length is 13 residues. From germline, CDR1 is SGHAT and CDR2 FQNNGV. CDR3 nucleotides: TGTGCCAGCAGCTCCGGCGGGAACTCACCCCTCCACTTT. As protein: CASSSGGNSPLHF.